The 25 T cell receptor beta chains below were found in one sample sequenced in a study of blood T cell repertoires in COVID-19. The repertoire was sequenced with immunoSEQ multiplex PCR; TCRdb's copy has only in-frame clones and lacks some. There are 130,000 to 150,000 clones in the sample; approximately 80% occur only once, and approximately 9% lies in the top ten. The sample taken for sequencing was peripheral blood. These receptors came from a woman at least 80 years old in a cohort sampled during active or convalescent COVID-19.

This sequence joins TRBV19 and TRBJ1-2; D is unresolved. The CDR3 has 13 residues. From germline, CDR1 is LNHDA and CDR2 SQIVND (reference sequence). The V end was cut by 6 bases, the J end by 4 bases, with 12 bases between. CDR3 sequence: CASREGQLYGYTF. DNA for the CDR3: TGTGCCAGTAGAGAGGGCCAACTCTATGGCTACACCTTC. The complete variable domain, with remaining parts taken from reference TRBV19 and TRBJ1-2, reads DGGITQSPKYLFRKEGQNVTLSCEQNLNHDAMYWYRQDPGQGLRLIYYSQIVNDFQKGDIAEGYSVSREKKESFPLTVTSAQKNPTAFYLCASREGQLYGYTFGSGTRLTVV.

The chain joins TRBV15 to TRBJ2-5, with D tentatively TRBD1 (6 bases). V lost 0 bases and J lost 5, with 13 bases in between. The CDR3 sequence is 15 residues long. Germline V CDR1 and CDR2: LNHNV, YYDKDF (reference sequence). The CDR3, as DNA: TGTGCCACCAGCAGAGACAGGGGACCGGGGGAGACCCAGTACTTC. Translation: CATSRDRGPGETQYF. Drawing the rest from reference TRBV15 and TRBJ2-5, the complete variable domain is DAMVIQNPRYQVTQFGKPVTLSCSQTLNHNVMYWYQQKSSQAPKLLFHYYDKDFNNEADTPDNFQSRRPNTSFCFLDIRSPGLGDTAMYLCATSRDRGPGETQYFGPGTRLLVL.

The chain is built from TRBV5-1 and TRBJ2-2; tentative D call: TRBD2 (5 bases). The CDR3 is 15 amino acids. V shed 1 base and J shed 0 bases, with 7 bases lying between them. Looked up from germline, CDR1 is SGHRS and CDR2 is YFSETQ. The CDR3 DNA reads TGCGCCAGCAGCTTGAGAGGGCCGAACACCGGGGAGCTGTTTTTT. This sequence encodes CASSLRGPNTGELFF.

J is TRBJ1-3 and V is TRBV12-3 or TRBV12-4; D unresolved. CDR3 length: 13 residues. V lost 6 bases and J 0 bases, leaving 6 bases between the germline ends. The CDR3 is CASRKHSGNTIYF. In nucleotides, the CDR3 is TGTGCCAGCAGGAAGCACTCTGGAAACACCATATATTTT.

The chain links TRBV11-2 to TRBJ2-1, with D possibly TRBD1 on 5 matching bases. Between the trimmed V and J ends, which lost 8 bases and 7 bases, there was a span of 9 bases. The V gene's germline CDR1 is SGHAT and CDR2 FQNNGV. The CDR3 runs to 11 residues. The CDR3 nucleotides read TGTGCCAGCGGGGCGGTGAATGAGCAGTTCTTC. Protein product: CASGAVNEQFF.

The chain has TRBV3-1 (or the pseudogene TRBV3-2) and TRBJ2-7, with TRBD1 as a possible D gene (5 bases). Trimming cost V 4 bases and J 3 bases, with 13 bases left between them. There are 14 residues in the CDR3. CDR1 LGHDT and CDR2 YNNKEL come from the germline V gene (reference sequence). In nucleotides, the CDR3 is TGTGCCAGCAGCCGACAGCGTGGTGGCTACGAGCAGTACTTC. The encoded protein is CASSRQRGGYEQYF.

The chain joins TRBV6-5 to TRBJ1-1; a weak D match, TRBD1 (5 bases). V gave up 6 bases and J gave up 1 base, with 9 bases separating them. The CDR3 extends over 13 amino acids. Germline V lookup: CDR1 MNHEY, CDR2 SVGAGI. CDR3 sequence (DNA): TGTGCCAGCAGAACAGGACCGAACACTGAAGCTTTCTTT. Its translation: CASRTGPNTEAFF.

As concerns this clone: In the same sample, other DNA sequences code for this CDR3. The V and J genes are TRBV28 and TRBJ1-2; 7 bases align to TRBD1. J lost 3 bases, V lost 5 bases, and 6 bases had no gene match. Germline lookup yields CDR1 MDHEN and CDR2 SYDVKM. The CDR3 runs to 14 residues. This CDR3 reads CASSPRQGYYGYTF. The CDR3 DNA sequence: TGTGCCAGCAGTCCACGACAGGGCTACTATGGCTACACCTTC.

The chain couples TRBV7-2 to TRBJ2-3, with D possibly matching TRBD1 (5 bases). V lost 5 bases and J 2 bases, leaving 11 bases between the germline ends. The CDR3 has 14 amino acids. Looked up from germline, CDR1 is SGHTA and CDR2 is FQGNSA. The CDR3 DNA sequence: TGTGCCAGCAGCCCCAGACAGACCACAGATACGCAGTATTTT. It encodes CASSPRQTTDTQYF.

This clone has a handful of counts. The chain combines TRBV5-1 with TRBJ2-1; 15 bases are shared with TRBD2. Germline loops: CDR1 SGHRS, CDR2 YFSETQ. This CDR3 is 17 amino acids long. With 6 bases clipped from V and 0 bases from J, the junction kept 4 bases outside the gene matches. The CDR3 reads CASTGLAGGSSYNEQFF. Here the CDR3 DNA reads TGCGCCAGCACGGGACTAGCGGGGGGCAGCTCCTACAATGAGCAGTTCTTC. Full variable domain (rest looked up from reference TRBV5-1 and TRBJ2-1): KAGVTQTPRYLIKTRGQQVTLSCSPISGHRSVSWYQQTPGQGLQFLFEYFSETQRNKGNFPGRFSGRQFSNSRSEMNVSTLELGDSALYLCASTGLAGGSSYNEQFFGPGTRLTVL.

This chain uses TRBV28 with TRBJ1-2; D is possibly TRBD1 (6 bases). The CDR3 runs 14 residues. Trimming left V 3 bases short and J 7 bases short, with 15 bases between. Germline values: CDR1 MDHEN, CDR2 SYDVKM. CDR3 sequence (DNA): TGTGCCAGCAGTTTTCTTGCAGGGGCGTCTGGCTACACCTTC. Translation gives CASSFLAGASGYTF.

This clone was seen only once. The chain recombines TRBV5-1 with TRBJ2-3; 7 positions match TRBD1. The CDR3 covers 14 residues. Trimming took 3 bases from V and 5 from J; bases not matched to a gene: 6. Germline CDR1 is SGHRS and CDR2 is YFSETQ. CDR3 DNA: TGCGCCAGCAGCTCAGGGGGTCGGGGAGATACGCAGTATTTT. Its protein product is CASSSGGRGDTQYF.

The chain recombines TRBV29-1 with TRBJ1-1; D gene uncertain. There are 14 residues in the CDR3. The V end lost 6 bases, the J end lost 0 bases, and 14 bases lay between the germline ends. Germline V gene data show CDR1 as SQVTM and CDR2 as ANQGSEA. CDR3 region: CSVDERGMNTEAFF. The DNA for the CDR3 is TGCAGCGTCGATGAGAGAGGCATGAACACTGAAGCTTTCTTT.

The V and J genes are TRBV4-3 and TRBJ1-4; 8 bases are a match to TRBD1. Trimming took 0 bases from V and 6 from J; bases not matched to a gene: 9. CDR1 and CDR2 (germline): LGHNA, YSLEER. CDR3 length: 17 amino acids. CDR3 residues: CASSQDATGVWDEKLFF. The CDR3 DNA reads TGCGCCAGCAGCCAAGATGCGACAGGGGTTTGGGATGAAAAACTGTTTTTT.

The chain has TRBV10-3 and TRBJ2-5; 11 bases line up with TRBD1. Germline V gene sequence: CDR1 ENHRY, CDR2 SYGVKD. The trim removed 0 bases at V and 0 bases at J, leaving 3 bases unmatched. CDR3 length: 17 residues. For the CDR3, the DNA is TGTGCCATCAGTGAGTCGACGGGACAGGGGGACCAAGAGACCCAGTACTTC. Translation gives CAISESTGQGDQETQYF.

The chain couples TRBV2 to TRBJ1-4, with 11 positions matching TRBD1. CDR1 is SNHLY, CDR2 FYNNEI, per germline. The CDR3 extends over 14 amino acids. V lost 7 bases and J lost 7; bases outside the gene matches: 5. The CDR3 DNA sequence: TGTGCCAGCATCACCGGGACAGGGGGTGAAAAACTGTTTTTT. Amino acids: CASITGTGGEKLFF.

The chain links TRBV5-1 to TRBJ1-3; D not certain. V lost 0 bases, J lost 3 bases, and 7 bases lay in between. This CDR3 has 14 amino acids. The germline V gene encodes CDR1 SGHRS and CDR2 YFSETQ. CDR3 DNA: TGCGCCAGCAGCTTGGATCAGGTTGGAAACACCATATATTTT. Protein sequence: CASSLDQVGNTIYF.

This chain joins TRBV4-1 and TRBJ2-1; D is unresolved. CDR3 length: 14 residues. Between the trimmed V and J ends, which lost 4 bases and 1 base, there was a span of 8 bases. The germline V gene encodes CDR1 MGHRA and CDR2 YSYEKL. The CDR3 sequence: CASSRGPSYNEQFF. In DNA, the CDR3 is TGCGCCAGCAGCCGTGGGCCATCCTACAATGAGCAGTTCTTC.

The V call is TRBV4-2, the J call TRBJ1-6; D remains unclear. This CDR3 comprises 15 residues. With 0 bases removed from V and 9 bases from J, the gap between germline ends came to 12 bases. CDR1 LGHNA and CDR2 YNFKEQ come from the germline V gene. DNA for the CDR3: TGTGCCAGCAGCCAAGAGTCCAATTCGGGTTCACCCCTCCACTTT. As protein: CASSQESNSGSPLHF.

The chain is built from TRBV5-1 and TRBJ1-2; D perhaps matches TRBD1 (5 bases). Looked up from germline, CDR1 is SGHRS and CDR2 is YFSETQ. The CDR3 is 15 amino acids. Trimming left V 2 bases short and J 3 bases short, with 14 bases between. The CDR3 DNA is TGCGCCAGCAGCTTAGGGGTCGTCAGGGACTATGGCTACACCTTC. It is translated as CASSLGVVRDYGYTF.

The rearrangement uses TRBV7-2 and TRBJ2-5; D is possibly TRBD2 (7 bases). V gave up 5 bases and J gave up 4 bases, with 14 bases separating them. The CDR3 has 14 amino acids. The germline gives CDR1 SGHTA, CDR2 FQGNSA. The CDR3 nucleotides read TGTGCCAGCAGCCCTAGGGGGGGTCGAGAGACCCAGTACTTC. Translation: CASSPRGGRETQYF.

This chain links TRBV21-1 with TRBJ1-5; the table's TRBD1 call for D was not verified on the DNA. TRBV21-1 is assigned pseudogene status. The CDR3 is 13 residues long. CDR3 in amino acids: CASQQGSNQPQHF. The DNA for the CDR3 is TGTGCCAGCCAACAGGGGAGTAATCAGCCCCAGCATTTT.

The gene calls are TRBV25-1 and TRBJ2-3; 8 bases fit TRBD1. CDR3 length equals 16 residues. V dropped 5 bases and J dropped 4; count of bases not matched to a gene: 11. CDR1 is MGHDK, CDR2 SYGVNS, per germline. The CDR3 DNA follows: TGTGCCAGCAGTTCACGGACAGGGCGGAGGGCAGATACGCAGTATTTT. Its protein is CASSSRTGRRADTQYF.

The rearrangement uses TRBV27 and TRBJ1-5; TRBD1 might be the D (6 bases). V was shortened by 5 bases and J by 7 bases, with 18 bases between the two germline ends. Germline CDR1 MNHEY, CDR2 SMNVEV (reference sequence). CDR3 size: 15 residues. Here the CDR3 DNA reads TGTGCCAGCAGTACCACCGGACAGTCAACACAGCCCCAGCATTTT. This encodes CASSTTGQSTQPQHF.

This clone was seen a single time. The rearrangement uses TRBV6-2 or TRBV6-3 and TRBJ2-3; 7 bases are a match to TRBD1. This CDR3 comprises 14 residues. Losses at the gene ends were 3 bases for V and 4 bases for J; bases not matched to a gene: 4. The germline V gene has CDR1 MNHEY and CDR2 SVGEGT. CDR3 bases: TGTGCCAGCAGTTATGAGGGGGCCGCAGATACGCAGTATTTT. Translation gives CASSYEGAADTQYF.